The entry that follows covers one T cell receptor (beta chain) sequence. This entry comes from a study of blood T cell repertoires in COVID-19. Study background: PBMCs, B-cell-depleted T cells, or T cells were the source of the cDNA or gDNA that made up the material.

Trimming shortened V by 0 bases and J by 1 base, and 10 bases separated the two germline ends. The CDR3 spans 16 residues. CDR1 is SGHRS, CDR2 YFSETQ, per germline. Some clones are missing from TCRdb's copy, which holds only in-frame ones; the method was immunoSEQ multiplex PCR. The data contain 300,000 to 350,000 clones, nearly 90% of them singletons. The sequence came from a woman between 35 and 50 years old with COVID-19, enrolled during active disease. V usage is TRBV5-1 and J usage is TRBJ2-2, with D possibly being TRBD2 (6 bases). The sequencing input was peripheral blood. CDR3 in DNA: TGCGCCAGCAGCTTGGGGACCGGGGGGAACACCGGGGAGCTGTTTTTT. It codes for CASSLGTGGNTGELFF.